These 17 T cell receptor beta chains were all obtained from the same sample, sequenced in a study of identical twins. One entry per CDR3 protein results from TCRdb running MiXCR on the 5' RACE reads. The repertoire includes around 650,000 distinct CDR3 sequences, roughly 7.2% of them detected once, and over 1.5% sits in the top ten. These data also formed part of another study, on yellow fever vaccine responses in identical twins.

Sequencing was performed on PBMCs. These receptors were taken from a woman aged 18-29 years in good health.

V is TRBV6-4 and J is TRBJ2-1; possible D gene TRBD2, 5 bases. Germline assignment: CDR1 MRHNA and CDR2 SNTAGT. V lost 2 bases and J lost 0, with 8 bases in between. CDR3 length: 15 residues. The CDR3 DNA sequence: TGTGCCAGCAGTGACGGAGCGGTCTCCTACAATGAGCAGTTCTTC. This sequence encodes CASSDGAVSYNEQFF.

In this sample, this clonotype turned up many times. The chain links TRBV2 to TRBJ2-3, with D uncertain. Germline V gene lookup returns CDR1 SNHLY and CDR2 FYNNEI. V dropped 6 bases and J dropped 0 bases, with 4 bases sitting between them. The CDR3 has 12 residues. The CDR3 reads CASSGSTDTQYF. In DNA, the CDR3 is TGTGCCAGCAGCGGAAGCACAGATACGCAGTATTTT.

This clonotype was picked up a small number of times. The chain joins TRBV29-1 to TRBJ1-5, with TRBD1 as a possible D gene (5 bases). The CDR3 is made up of 16 amino acids. From germline, CDR1 is SQVTM and CDR2 ANQGSEA. The V end was cut by 7 bases, the J end by 2 bases, with 21 bases between. The CDR3 bases are TGCAGCGCCCCATGGGCAGGGACCCGGGGCAATCAGCCCCAGCATTTT. It specifies CSAPWAGTRGNQPQHF.

This clonotype was counted ten times or more. The chain combines TRBV7-8 with TRBJ1-5, with unresolved D. Germline loops: CDR1 SGHVS, CDR2 FQNEAQ. There are 15 residues in the CDR3. With 0 bases removed from V and 7 bases from J, the gap between germline ends came to 13 bases. CDR3 in DNA: TGTGCCAGCAGCTTAGCGAGGGAACCTATCCAGCCCCAGCATTTT. It codes for CASSLAREPIQPQHF. The full variable domain, rest sourced from reference TRBV7-8 and TRBJ1-5, is GAGVSQSPRYKVAKRGQDVALRCDPISGHVSLFWYQQALGQGPEFLTYFQNEAQLDKSGLPSDRFFAERPEGSVSTLKIQRTQQEDSAVYLCASSLAREPIQPQHFGDGTRLSIL.

The CDR3 sequence is CATSAPGQPEGRTDTQYF. The CDR3 nucleotides are TGTGCCACCAGTGCTCCGGGACAACCGGAGGGCCGCACAGATACGCAGTATTTT. The V call is TRBV24-1, the J call TRBJ2-3; D may match TRBD1 or TRBD2 (6 bases each). Trimming took 5 bases from V and 1 from J, leaving 21 bases between them. The germline V gene has CDR1 KGHDR and CDR2 SFDVKD. The CDR3 is 18 amino acids.

The rearrangement uses TRBV6-2 or TRBV6-3 and TRBJ1-6; 7 nucleotides agree with TRBD1. The CDR3 contains 16 residues. Losses at the gene ends were 0 bases for V and 7 bases for J; bases not matched to a gene: 6. Germline lookup yields CDR1 MNHEY and CDR2 SVGEGT. As DNA, the CDR3 is TGTGCCAGCAGTTACTCGAAGGGGGCAAAGAATTCACCCCTCCACTTT. Protein sequence: CASSYSKGAKNSPLHF.

This clonotype was recorded at least ten times. V usage is TRBV28 and J usage is TRBJ2-1; 10 bases match TRBD2. Per germline, CDR1 MDHEN and CDR2 SYDVKM. The CDR3 runs to 15 residues. V was clipped by 3 bases and J by 7 bases; unmatched bases: 6. The CDR3 loop reads CASSFTSGTLNEQFF. In DNA form, the CDR3 reads TGTGCCAGCAGTTTCACTAGCGGGACGCTTAATGAGCAGTTCTTC.

The CDR3 protein is CASSLEWGRETQYF. CDR3 DNA sequence: TGCGCCAGCAGCTTGGAATGGGGGAGAGAGACCCAGTACTTC. The V call is TRBV5-1, the J call TRBJ2-5; D tentatively reads TRBD1 or TRBD2 (5 bases each). This CDR3 has 14 amino acids. The germline V gene has CDR1 SGHRS and CDR2 YFSETQ. Trimming stripped 0 bases from V and 4 bases from J, with 10 bases between. Looking up the rest from reference TRBV5-1 and TRBJ2-5 gives the full variable domain: KAGVTQTPRYLIKTRGQQVTLSCSPISGHRSVSWYQQTPGQGLQFLFEYFSETQRNKGNFPGRFSGRQFSNSRSEMNVSTLELGDSALYLCASSLEWGRETQYFGPGTRLLVL.

The chain uses TRBV11-2 and TRBJ2-7, with D possibly being TRBD1 (6 bases). The CDR3 covers 13 residues. Germline CDR1 SGHAT, CDR2 FQNNGV. Deletions cut 5 bases from V and 4 bases from J, with 12 bases between. The CDR3 loop is CASSRIGGYEQYV. The CDR3 coding sequence is TGTGCCAGCAGCCGGATAGGGGGTTACGAGCAGTACGTC.

At least ten counts were recorded for this clonotype. The rearrangement uses TRBV12-3 or TRBV12-4 and TRBJ1-5, with 7 nucleotides matching TRBD1. The CDR3 spans 13 residues. Trimming cost V 2 bases and J 5 bases; bases outside gene matches: 0. CDR3 DNA: TGTGCCAGCAGTTTAACAGGGGATCAGCCCCAGCATTTT. Protein product: CASSLTGDQPQHF.

Turning to this clonotype: A much larger clone differs from this one at a single base, so this may be a read error. The rearrangement joins TRBV5-1 to TRBJ2-7; TRBD2 is a possible D gene (5 bases). CDR3 length equals 15 residues. Germline-derived CDR1 and CDR2 are SGHRS and YFSETQ. The germline V and J ends were trimmed by 0 bases and 8 bases, with 18 bases remaining between them. CDR3: CASSLEASRRYKQYF. CDR3 bases: TGCGCCAGCAGCTTGGAGGCTAGCCGGCGATACAAGCAGTACTTC.

The gene calls are TRBV15 and TRBJ2-2; TRBD1 matches 7 bases. The CDR3 extends over 17 amino acids. Germline trimming cut 0 bases from V and 0 bases from J; bases unmatched to any gene: 4. CDR1 LNHNV and CDR2 YYDKDF come from the germline V gene (reference sequence). In nucleotides, the CDR3 is TGTGCCACCAGCAGAGAGAGGGGGACAGCGAACACCGGGGAGCTGTTTTTT. It is translated as CATSRERGTANTGELFF.

V gene TRBV5-1 combines with J gene TRBJ2-7, with 12 bases that match TRBD2. The CDR3 is 14 amino acids. The V gene's germline CDR1 is SGHRS and CDR2 YFSETQ. The junction had 3 bases not matched to a gene; V was cut back by 3 bases and J by 5 bases. The CDR3, as DNA: TGCGCCAGCAGCTCGCGGACTAGCGGGGACGAGCAGTACTTC. Its translation is CASSSRTSGDEQYF. Combining the CDR3 with reference TRBV5-1 and TRBJ2-7 gives the whole variable domain KAGVTQTPRYLIKTRGQQVTLSCSPISGHRSVSWYQQTPGQGLQFLFEYFSETQRNKGNFPGRFSGRQFSNSRSEMNVSTLELGDSALYLCASSSRTSGDEQYFGPGTRLTVT.

V is TRBV6-1 and J is TRBJ1-2; D possibly corresponds to TRBD1 (6 bases). Germline V gene lookup returns CDR1 MNHNS and CDR2 SASEGT. V lost 4 bases and J lost 6, with 12 bases in between. The CDR3 length is 13 residues. CDR3 DNA: TGTGCCAGCAGTGGACAGGAAATAAATGGCTACACCTTC. Translation gives CASSGQEINGYTF.

The chain is built from TRBV12-3 or TRBV12-4 and TRBJ2-4; D is uncertain. V lost 6 bases and J 2 bases, leaving 23 bases between the germline ends. CDR3 length: 18 residues. CDR3 DNA: TGTGCCAGCAGGGCCCCTCTCGCTACCCCCTTTACCAAAAACATTCAGTACTTC. Its translation: CASRAPLATPFTKNIQYF.

The table lists this clonotype with a few counts. The chain joins TRBV5-1 to TRBJ1-4; D not certain. Trimming stripped 1 base from V and 5 bases from J, with 6 bases between. Germline CDR1 SGHRS, CDR2 YFSETQ. The CDR3 runs to 13 residues. CDR3 amino acids: CASSLMTNEKLFF. CDR3 in DNA: TGCGCCAGCAGCTTGATGACAAATGAAAAACTGTTTTTT.

This clonotype was seen at least ten times. The chain recombines TRBV12-3 or TRBV12-4 with TRBJ1-5, with D perhaps TRBD1 (6 bases). The CDR3 has 16 residues. V gave up 5 bases and J gave up 0 bases, with 14 bases separating them. CDR3 amino acids: CASSPQGEGSNQPQHF. For the CDR3, the DNA is TGTGCCAGCAGTCCACAGGGAGAGGGTAGCAATCAGCCCCAGCATTTT.